This T cell receptor beta chain was sequenced for a study of T cell responses to AZD1222 COVID-19 vaccine. Assay used: immunoSEQ multiplex PCR; TCRdb lists only in-frame clones, some missing. The sample records about 120,000 clones, 85% to 95% being singletons. The CDR3 contains 12 residues. V was trimmed by 6 bases and J by 1 base, leaving 6 bases between them. Looked up from germline, CDR1 is MDHEN and CDR2 is SYDVKM. Remarks on this clone: As yet, its antigen is unknown.

Study-wide results and limits: Spike was spanned by vaccine-associated CD4 TCRs, which were dominant at 160-218 and 743-854.

The input for sequencing was peripheral blood, taken 28 days after the second AZD1222 dose. The genes are TRBV28 and TRBJ1-1; tentatively, D is TRBD1 (5 bases). The sequence came from an adult who received the AZD1222 COVID-19 vaccine. The CDR3 loop reads CASRTENTEAFF. The CDR3 nucleotides are TGTGCCAGCAGGACAGAGAACACTGAAGCTTTCTTT.